The TCR beta chain under discussion was sequenced for a study of T-cell reconstitution after alpha-beta-depleted transplantation in children. Study results and caveats: T-cell numbers and diversity one year post-transplant derived largely from freshly generated T cells. Recipient T cells and thymic progenitors that survived were the source of the high TCRbeta diversity seen at day 60 in some patients. Several hundred rapidly expanded clones from non-depleted graft cells reportedly supplied alpha-beta T cells about two months post-transplant.

The CDR3 runs to 16 residues. V dropped 5 bases and J dropped 1; count of bases not matched to a gene: 6. Germline CDR1 is SGHRS and CDR2 is YFSETQ. The sample holds many counts of this clonotype. The antigen remains undetermined. Unique molecular identifiers were incorporated into the prepared TCRbeta library. One entry per CDR3 protein results from TCRdb running MiXCR on the PCR reads. The data contain around 300,000 distinct CDR3 sequences, about 7.3% of them seen just once; the ten biggest clones take up 9.1%. The sample was peripheral blood, taken 360 days after TCRalphabeta/CD19-depleted stem cell transplant. J is TRBJ2-2 and V is TRBV5-1, with TRBD2 matching 9 bases. The source of this sequence is a female patient aged 2-9 years who had a stem cell transplant for Fanconi anemia, so the T cells may come from the graft donor. The CDR3 spells CASRYYSGRNTGELFF. In nucleotides, the CDR3 is TGCGCCAGCAGATACTATAGCGGGAGGAACACCGGGGAGCTGTTTTTT.